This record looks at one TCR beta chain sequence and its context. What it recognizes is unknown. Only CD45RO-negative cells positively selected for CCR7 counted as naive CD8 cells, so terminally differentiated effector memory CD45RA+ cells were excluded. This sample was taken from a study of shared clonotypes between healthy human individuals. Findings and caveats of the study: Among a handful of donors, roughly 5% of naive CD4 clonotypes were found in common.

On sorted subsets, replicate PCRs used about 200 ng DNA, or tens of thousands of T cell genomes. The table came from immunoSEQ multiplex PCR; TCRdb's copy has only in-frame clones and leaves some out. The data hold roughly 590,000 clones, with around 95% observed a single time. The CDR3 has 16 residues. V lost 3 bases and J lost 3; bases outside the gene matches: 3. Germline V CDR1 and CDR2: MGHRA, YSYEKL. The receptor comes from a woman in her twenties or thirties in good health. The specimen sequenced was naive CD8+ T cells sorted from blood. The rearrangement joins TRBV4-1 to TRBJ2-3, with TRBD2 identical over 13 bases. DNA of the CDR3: TGCGCCAGCAGCCATCCGACTAGCGGGAGGACAGATACGCAGTATTTT. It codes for CASSHPTSGRTDTQYF.